Listed below are T cell receptor beta chains from one sample, sequenced in a study of CD8+CD57+ T cells in acquired aplastic anemia. One entry per CDR3 protein results from TCRdb running MiXCR on the reads. The sample has a few hundred thousand distinct CDR3 sequences, more than 25% seen once. Sequenced: sorted CD4+, CD8+, or CD8+CD57+ T cells (not recorded which) from PBMCs. The receptors were gathered from a human donor with aplastic anemia. CDR3s include the opening cysteine and the closing phenylalanine or tryptophan. D genes are given only for firm matches. The size of a clone is reported for some rows only, either as once, few or many, or as a class for expanded clones.

TRBJ1-3 16 TRBD1 TRBV19 few CASRTTWDSSGNTIYF TGTGCCAGTAGGACCACCTGGGACAGCTCTGGAAACACCATATATTTT
TRBJ2-1 14 - TRBV14 - CASSQGQGNNEQFF TGTGCCAGCAGCCAAGGTCAGGGCAACAATGAGCAGTTCTTC
TRBJ2-7 13 - TRBV5-6 - CASSAYDSYGQYF TGTGCCAGCAGCGCGTATGATTCCTACGGGCAGTACTTC
TRBJ2-1 17 - TRBV5-1 - CASSLASSVKSYNEQFF TGCGCCAGCAGCTTGGCCTCTAGCGTCAAGTCCTACAATGAGCAGTTCTTC
TRBJ2-7 14 - TRBV7-2 many CASSLGRGAVEQYF TGTGCCAGCAGCCTCGGCCGGGGGGCTGTCGAGCAGTACTTC
TRBJ1-4 15 - TRBV5-1 - CASSSTSRAGEKLFF TGCGCCAGCAGCTCCACGTCCAGGGCGGGTGAAAAACTGTTTTTT
TRBJ2-3 14 - TRBV4-2 few CASSQEASSDTQYF TGTGCCAGCAGCCAAGAGGCTAGCTCAGATACGCAGTATTTT
TRBJ2-7 10 - TRBV20-1 - CSASTNEHFF TGCAGTGCTAGTACGAATGAGCATTTCTTC
TRBJ2-7 15 TRBD2 TRBV9 many CASSVDGGSLYEQYF TGTGCCAGCAGCGTAGACGGGGGGAGTCTCTACGAGCAGTACTTC
TRBJ1-2 13 - TRBV20-1 many CSASGGSNYGYTF TGCAGTGCTAGTGGGGGTTCCAACTATGGCTACACCTTC
TRBJ1-1 12 - TRBV30 - CAWSPTGQEAFF TGTGCCTGGAGTCCCACAGGACAGGAAGCTTTCTTT
TRBJ2-1 15 TRBD1 TRBV7-6 once CASSLAGQGEHEQFF TGTGCCAGCAGCTTAGCGGGACAGGGAGAGCATGAGCAGTTCTTC
TRBJ2-7 14 TRBD1 TRBV2 many CASSALGQGYEQYF TGCGCCAGCAGTGCCTTAGGACAGGGCTACGAGCAGTACTTC
TRBJ2-1 12 - TRBV19 many CASSMGTFGQFF TGTGCCAGTAGTATGGGGACTTTCGGGCAGTTCTTC
TRBJ1-2 15 - TRBV25-1 - CASSGVGQPYYGYTF TGTGCCAGCAGTGGTGTAGGACAGCCCTACTATGGCTACACCTTC
TRBJ2-7 15 - TRBV7-3 many CASSPKAGGGAEQYF TGTGCCAGCAGCCCCAAAGCAGGGGGAGGCGCCGAGCAGTACTTC
TRBJ2-7 14 TRBD2 TRBV20-1 many CSARVAGSTYEQYF TGCAGTGCTAGAGTAGCGGGATCGACCTACGAGCAGTACTTC
TRBJ2-7 16 TRBD2 TRBV16 few CASSQGSGSSFGEQYF TGTGCCAGCAGCCAAGGTAGCGGGAGTTCCTTCGGGGAGCAGTACTTC
TRBJ2-7 14 - TRBV7-8 many CASSRGRRDYEQYF TGTGCCAGCAGCCGAGGGAGACGGGACTACGAGCAGTACTTC
TRBJ1-1 13 TRBD1 TRBV30 few CAWRDNGQGEAFF TGTGCCTGGAGAGACAATGGACAGGGCGAAGCTTTCTTT
TRBJ1-2 14 - TRBV10-3 many CAISEGDTVYGYTF TGTGCCATCAGTGAGGGGGATACAGTCTATGGCTACACCTTC
TRBJ2-3 14 TRBD2 TRBV20-1 - CSASPREGTDTQYF TGCAGTGCTAGCCCCCGGGAGGGCACAGATACGCAGTATTTT
TRBJ1-3 16 TRBD1 TRBV11-2 - CASSLMPGQGANTIYF TGTGCCAGCAGCTTAATGCCGGGACAGGGAGCTAACACCATATATTTT
TRBJ2-1 15 TRBD2 TRBV9 - CASSIGLAGYNEQFF TGTGCCAGCAGCATCGGACTAGCGGGCTACAATGAGCAGTTCTTC
TRBJ2-3 15 TRBD2 TRBV5-1 - CASRPAGGYADTQCF TGCGCCAGCCGACCAGCGGGGGGATATGCAGATACGCAGTGTTTT
TRBJ2-1 19 TRBD2 TRBV29-1 - CSVEYWTSVNLFSYNEQFF TGCAGCGTTGAATATTGGACTAGCGTTAACCTATTCTCCTACAATGAGCAGTTCTTC
TRBJ2-1 12 - TRBV9 - CASSGGTVEQFF TGTGCCAGCAGCGGCGGGACTGTCGAGCAGTTCTTC
TRBJ2-7 13 - TRBV7-3 few CANTDGVPSEQYF TGTGCCAATACCGACGGGGTCCCCAGCGAGCAGTACTTC
TRBJ2-7 14 - TRBV11-2 - CASSLVPQSYEQYF TGTGCCAGCAGCTTAGTTCCCCAGTCCTACGAGCAGTACTTC
TRBJ1-1 13 - TRBV6-5 few CASSNTGNTEAFF TGTGCCAGCAGTAACACAGGGAACACTGAAGCTTTCTTT
TRBJ1-2 14 TRBD1 TRBV6-5 - CASSYRGQGDGYTF TGTGCCAGCAGTTACCGGGGACAGGGTGATGGCTACACCTTC
TRBJ1-2 14 - TRBV10-3 - CAISLAAPTYGYTF TGTGCCATCAGTCTGGCCGCACCGACCTATGGCTACACCTTC
TRBJ1-1 18 TRBD1 TRBV2 - CASTELGGGLGWATEAFF TGTGCCAGCACCGAACTAGGAGGGGGCCTAGGTTGGGCCACTGAAGCTTTCTTT
TRBJ2-5 18 - TRBV9 - CASSGGRWGPEGKETQYF TGTGCCAGCAGCGGGGGGCGGTGGGGCCCTGAGGGGAAAGAGACCCAGTACTTC
TRBJ1-2 12 - TRBV19 many CASSASPGGYTF TGTGCCAGTAGTGCGTCCCCTGGGGGCTACACCTTC
TRBJ2-2 15 - TRBV25-1 many CASSEKVGNTGELFF TGTGCCAGCAGTGAAAAAGTGGGGAACACCGGGGAGCTGTTTTTT
TRBJ1-1 15 - TRBV20-1 - CSASGGQGVVTEAFF TGCAGTGCAAGTGGAGGGCAGGGCGTTGTCACTGAAGCTTTCTTT
TRBJ1-6 18 - TRBV20-1 - CSARVLGGSPTYNSPLHF TGCAGTGCTAGAGTTCTTGGGGGGTCACCAACCTATAATTCACCCCTCCACTTT
TRBJ1-4 14 - TRBV19 many CASSPRDGIEKLFF TGTGCCAGTAGTCCCCGGGACGGTATTGAAAAACTGTTTTTT
TRBJ2-3 15 TRBD2 TRBV10-3 many CAISALLAGADTQYF TGTGCCATCAGTGCCCTCTTAGCGGGAGCAGATACGCAGTATTTT
TRBJ1-2 11 - TRBV20-1 many CSARGEGSYTF TGCAGTGCTAGGGGGGAGGGGAGCTACACCTTC
TRBJ2-5 16 - TRBV27 few CASSSRGRKEQETQYF TGTGCCAGCAGTTCCAGAGGGCGAAAGGAACAAGAGACCCAGTACTTC
TRBJ1-6 14 - TRBV24-1 few CATGDGLKKTPLHF TGTGCCACAGGCGACGGGTTGAAGAAAACACCCCTCCACTTT
TRBJ2-1 14 TRBD1 TRBV20-1 few CSEPKGQGGDEQFF TGCAGTGAACCAAAGGGACAGGGAGGCGATGAGCAGTTCTTC
TRBJ2-3 13 - TRBV9 - CPSSVAPPDTQYF TGTCCCAGCAGCGTAGCTCCGCCTGATACGCAGTATTTT
TRBJ1-4 19 - TRBV19 - CASSIDLLESKVTNEKLFF TGTGCCAGTAGTATAGATCTCCTCGAGAGTAAGGTGACTAATGAAAAACTGTTTTTT
TRBJ1-1 14 - TRBV2 many CASSQRTVNTEAFF TGTGCCAGCAGTCAACGGACGGTGAACACTGAAGCTTTCTTT
TRBJ1-1 17 TRBD1 TRBV12-5 - CASGINYGQGVNTEAFF TGTGCTAGTGGGATTAACTATGGACAGGGAGTGAACACTGAAGCTTTCTTT
TRBJ2-7 14 TRBD2 TRBV20-1 few CSASSSGRTYEQYF TGCAGTGCTAGTAGTAGCGGGAGGACCTACGAGCAGTACTTC
TRBJ2-1 13 - TRBV15 - CATSSLVSNEQFF TGTGCCACCAGCAGCTTAGTCTCGAATGAGCAGTTCTTC
TRBJ1-5 15 - TRBV10-3 - CASSEPTLGNQPQHF TGTGCCAGCAGTGAGCCGACCCTTGGCAATCAGCCCCAGCATTTT
TRBJ1-2 14 TRBD1 TRBV12-3/TRBV12-4 many CASSSSGTGYGYTF TGTGCCAGCAGTTCCTCCGGGACAGGCTATGGCTACACCTTC
TRBJ2-7 15 TRBD2 TRBV5-8 many CASSFPKAGGREQYF TGTGCCAGCAGCTTCCCCAAAGCGGGGGGGCGCGAGCAGTACTTC
TRBJ2-1 15 TRBD1 TRBV7-3 many CASRRNRDSHREQFF TGTGCCAGCAGACGTAACCGGGACAGCCACCGAGAGCAGTTCTTC
TRBJ2-1 12 TRBD2 TRBV20-1 many CSATSGQNEQFF TGCAGTGCAACTAGCGGTCAAAATGAGCAGTTCTTC
TRBJ1-6 12 - TRBV2 - CASTGDTSPLHF TGTGCCAGCACGGGGGATACTTCACCCCTCCACTTT
TRBJ1-1 13 - TRBV20-1 - CSAGTGRSTEAFF TGCAGTGCGGGTACAGGGCGCAGCACTGAAGCTTTCTTT
TRBJ1-5 13 TRBD1 TRBV20-1 many CSAKGQGNQPQHF TGCAGTGCTAAAGGACAGGGTAATCAGCCCCAGCATTTT